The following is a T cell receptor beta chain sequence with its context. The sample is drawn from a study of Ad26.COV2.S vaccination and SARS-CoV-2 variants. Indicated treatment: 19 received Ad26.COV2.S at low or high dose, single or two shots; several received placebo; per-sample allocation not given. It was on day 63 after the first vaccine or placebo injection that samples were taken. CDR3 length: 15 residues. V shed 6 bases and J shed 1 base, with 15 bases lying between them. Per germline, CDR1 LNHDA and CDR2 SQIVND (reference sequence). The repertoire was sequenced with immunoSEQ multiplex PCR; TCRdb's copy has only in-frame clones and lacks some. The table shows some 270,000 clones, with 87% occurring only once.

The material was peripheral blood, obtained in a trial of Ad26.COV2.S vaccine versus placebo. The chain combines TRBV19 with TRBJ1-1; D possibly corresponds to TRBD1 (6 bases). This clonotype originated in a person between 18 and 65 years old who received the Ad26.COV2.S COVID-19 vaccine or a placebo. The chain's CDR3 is CASRRQGGTNTEAFF. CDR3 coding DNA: TGTGCCAGTAGGCGACAAGGGGGTACGAACACTGAAGCTTTCTTT. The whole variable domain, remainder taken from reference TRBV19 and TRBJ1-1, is DGGITQSPKYLFRKEGQNVTLSCEQNLNHDAMYWYRQDPGQGLRLIYYSQIVNDFQKGDIAEGYSVSREKKESFPLTVTSAQKNPTAFYLCASRRQGGTNTEAFFGQGTRLTVV.